The T cell receptor beta chain described here comes from a study of T cells in Graves' hyperthyroidism and ophthalmopathy. No ophthalmopathy progression within 18 months constituted stable Graves' hyperthyroidism. Thyroid ultrasound, orbital computed tomography, clinical symptoms, and serum thyroxine and TRAb underpinned diagnoses. General study points: Researchers report that a 13 V-J model separated ophthalmopathy from stable hyperthyroidism. Most thyroid-expanded clonotypes above 0.001 were also found in blood.

The CDR3 runs to 14 residues. The V gene lost 8 bases and the J gene lost 4 bases, with 17 bases spanning the gap. It was RNA transcripts that yielded the amplified TCR beta CDR3 regions. First-round RT-PCR of the TCR CDR3 relied on the HTBI primer set. One entry per CDR3 protein, called by TCRdb with MiXCR from the multiplex PCR reads. The table lists 600,000 or so distinct CDR3 sequences, 15% to 20% of them singletons. Notes on this clonotype: Its specificity is unknown. With a much larger clone just one base away, this may be a read error.

The sequencing sample was made of blood. The sequence was collected from a woman in her twenties or thirties with Graves' hyperthyroidism. V usage is TRBV12-3 or TRBV12-4 and J usage is TRBJ2-5; D possibly matches TRBD1 or TRBD2 (6 bases each). In DNA form, the CDR3 reads TGTGCCAGCCTAAGGGGGGCTTTTAGAGAGACCCAGTACTTC. This codes for CASLRGAFRETQYF.